This T cell receptor (beta chain) was profiled in a study of beta chain features in type 1 diabetes. Findings and limits, study-wide: Shortening of TCRB CDR3s, moderate but significant, appeared in all four CD4+ subsets of Type 1 diabetes patients.

Germline V gives CDR1 SGHTA, CDR2 FQGNSA. J was trimmed by 4 bases and V by 1 base; bases with no gene match: 3. The CDR3 extends over 16 amino acids. Points on this clone: Antigen unknown. Within the sample, other DNA sequences also encode this same CDR3.

The study reverse transcribed the entire isolated RNA, so it sequenced expressed TCRB transcripts. Using immunoSEQ multiplex PCR, the repertoire was profiled, and TCRdb retains in-frame clones only, with some absent. Of hundreds of thousands of clones in the sample, about an eighth were seen once. The genes are TRBV7-2 and TRBJ1-5, with 11 bases matching TRBD1. Sequencing input: naive CD4+ T cells from blood. The receptor was derived from a man aged 18 to 29 with type 1 diabetes. CDR3 DNA: TGTGCCAGCAGCTTAGTCGGGACAGGGGGAAATCAGCCCCAGCATTTT. Translated: CASSLVGTGGNQPQHF.